The 5 T cell receptor beta chains reported below all come from one sample, sequenced in a study of read filtering for tumor transcriptome and immune sequencing. Molecular barcoded adaptors covering alpha/delta and beta/gamma chains were used on 400 to 450 ng RNA. Each CDR3 protein is one row after TCRdb ran MiXCR on the reads. Here the sample spans about 46,000 distinct CDR3 sequences, 10% to 15% being singletons. The sequenced sample consisted of a population of CD138-negative cells sorted from bone marrow. The source is a donor aged 40 or older with multiple myeloma.

This clonotype has a count of ten or more. The chain recombines TRBV5-4 with TRBJ2-5; either TRBD1 or TRBD2 may supply D (5 bases each). CDR1 and CDR2 (germline): SGHNT, YYREEE (reference sequence). V gave up 4 bases and J gave up 2 bases, with 12 bases separating them. This CDR3 region has 14 residues. In DNA form, the CDR3 reads TGTGCCAGCAGCCTTCCGGGACCGCAAGAGACCCAGTACTTC. Residues: CASSLPGPQETQYF.

This clonotype came up many times. This chain joins TRBV2 and TRBJ2-2; D gene ambiguous. V was pared by 4 bases and J by 0 bases, with 9 bases between. The V gene's germline CDR1 is SNHLY and CDR2 FYNNEI. The CDR3 covers 15 residues. The CDR3 sequence is CASSGSRANTGELFF. In DNA, the CDR3 is TGTGCCAGCAGTGGAAGTCGGGCGAACACCGGGGAGCTGTTTTTT. Filled out from reference TRBV2 and TRBJ2-2, the complete variable domain reads EPEVTQTPSHQVTQMGQEVILRCVPISNHLYFYWYRQILGQKVEFLVSFYNNEISEKSEIFDDQFSVERPDGSNFTLKIRSTKLEDSAMYFCASSGSRANTGELFFGEGSRLTVL.

On this clonotype: A junction end diverges from the germline sequence, so it may reflect a read error. The chain couples TRBV18 to TRBJ2-1; D is perhaps TRBD1 or TRBD2 (5 bases each). There are 13 residues in the CDR3. CDR1 and CDR2 from the germline V gene are KGHSH and LQKENI. The CDR3, as DNA: TGTGCCGGCTCACCGGGACCAGCCGACGAGCAGTTCTTC. It yields the protein CAGSPGPADEQFF.

This clonotype is medium-sized (0.01 to 0.1%) in the sample. J is TRBJ2-1 and V is TRBV19, with 9 bases that match TRBD1. This CDR3 region has 14 residues. With 7 bases clipped from V and 9 bases from J, the junction kept 10 bases outside the gene matches. Germline CDR1 and CDR2: LNHDA and SQIVND (reference sequence). This chain's CDR3 is CASKPPGQGGEQFF. Here the CDR3 DNA reads TGTGCCAGTAAACCACCGGGACAGGGCGGTGAGCAGTTCTTC.

This clonotype came up many times. This chain connects TRBV7-8 to TRBJ1-1; a weak D match, TRBD1 (5 bases). CDR1 SGHVS and CDR2 FQNEAQ come from the germline V gene. V was clipped by 5 bases and J by 1 base, with 17 bases between them. CDR3 size: 16 residues. For the CDR3, the DNA is TGTGCCAGCAGCCCCAACACCTACACAGGGAACACTGAAGCTTTCTTT. Residues: CASSPNTYTGNTEAFF.